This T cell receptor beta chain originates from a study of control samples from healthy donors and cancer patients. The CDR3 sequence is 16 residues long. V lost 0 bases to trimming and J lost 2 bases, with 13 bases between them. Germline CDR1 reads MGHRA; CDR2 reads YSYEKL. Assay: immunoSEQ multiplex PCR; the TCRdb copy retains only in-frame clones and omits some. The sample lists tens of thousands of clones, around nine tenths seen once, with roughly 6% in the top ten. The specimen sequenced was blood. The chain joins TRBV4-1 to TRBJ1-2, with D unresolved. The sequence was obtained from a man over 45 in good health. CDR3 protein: CASSQEVAGINYGYTF. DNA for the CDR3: TGCGCCAGCAGCCAAGAGGTGGCAGGAATCAACTATGGCTACACCTTC.